Included here is one T cell receptor beta chain sequence, with context. The antigen is undetermined. The record originates from a study of T cell repertoires in cytomegalovirus infection. About the study: Indications came from public TCR beta signatures; they pointed to CMV infection and to a matching HLA type. The study's findings and limits: Carriers of CMV plus the relevant HLA were identified by cumulative public TCR beta family frequency.

Using its own MiXCR run on the reads, TCRdb lists one record per CDR3 protein. The repertoire has 100,000 to 150,000 distinct CDR3 sequences, under 30% of them found once; the top ten carry 30% to 35%. V gave up 4 bases and J gave up 6 bases; unmatched junction bases: 9. The CDR3 sequence is 14 residues long. Germline V CDR1 and CDR2: SGDLS, YYNGEE. Sequenced material: PBMCs, sequenced either directly or after in vitro stimulation (not recorded which). The V gene is TRBV9, the J gene TRBJ1-1; 7 nucleotides line up with TRBD1. The TCR comes from a human donor in good health (CMV status not recorded). Some clones in this sample may be carry-over from other donors' samples. This chain's CDR3 is CASSPGQSPAEAFF. The CDR3 DNA sequence: TGTGCCAGCAGCCCGGGACAGTCTCCCGCTGAAGCTTTCTTT.